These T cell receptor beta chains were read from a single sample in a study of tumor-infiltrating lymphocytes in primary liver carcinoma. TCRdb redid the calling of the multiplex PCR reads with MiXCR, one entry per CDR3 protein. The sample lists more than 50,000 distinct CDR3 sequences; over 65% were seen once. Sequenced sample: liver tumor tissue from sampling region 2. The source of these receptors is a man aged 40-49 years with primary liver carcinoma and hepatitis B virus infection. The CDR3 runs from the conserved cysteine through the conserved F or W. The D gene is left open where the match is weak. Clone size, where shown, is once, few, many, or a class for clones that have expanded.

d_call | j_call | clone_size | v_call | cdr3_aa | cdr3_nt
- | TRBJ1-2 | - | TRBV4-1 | CASKPCCTF | TGCGCCAGCAAACCCTGCTGCACCTTC
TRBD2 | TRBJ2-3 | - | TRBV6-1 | CASCQLAGLTIDTQYF | TGTGCCAGCTGTCAATTAGCGGGTTTAACCATAGATACACAGTATTTT
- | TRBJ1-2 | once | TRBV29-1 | CSVEADRAHYGYTF | TGCAGCGTTGAAGCTGACAGAGCGCACTATGGCTACACCTTC
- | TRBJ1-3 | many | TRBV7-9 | CASSLALADRNTIYF | TGTGCCAGCAGCTTAGCGCTGGCAGACAGAAACACCATATATTTT
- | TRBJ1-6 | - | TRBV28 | CASNLNRDNSPFHF | TGTGCCAGCAATTTAAACAGGGATAATTCACCCTTCCACTTT
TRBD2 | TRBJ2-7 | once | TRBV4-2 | CASTQEVASGRVPYEQYF | TGTGCCAGCACCCAAGAGGTCGCGAGCGGGAGGGTACCTTACGAGCAGTACTTC
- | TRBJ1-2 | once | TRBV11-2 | CASREMGTTYGCTF | TGTGCCAGCAGAGAGATGGGCACCACCTATGGCTGCACCTTC
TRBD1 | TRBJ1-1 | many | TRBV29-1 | CSVDSQGVPEAFF | TGCAGCGTTGATTCCCAGGGGGTCCCTGAAGCTTTCTTT
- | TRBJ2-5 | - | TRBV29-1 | CSVNHRAEETQHF | TGCAGCGTTAATCACAGGGCCGAAGAGACCCAGCACTTC
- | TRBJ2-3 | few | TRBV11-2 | CASSSTSVSTDTHYF | TGTGCCAGCAGTTCCACGTCGGTGAGCACAGATACGCACTATTTT
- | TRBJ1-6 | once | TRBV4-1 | CASSQSSNSYNSILHF | TGCGCCAGCAGCCAATCCAGCAACTCCTATAATTCAATCCTCCACTTT
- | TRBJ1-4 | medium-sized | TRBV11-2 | CASSRDQGEKLFF | TGTGCCAGCAGCCGGGACCAGGGGGAAAAACTGTTTTTT
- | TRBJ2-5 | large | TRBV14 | CASSQDHAPEFQETQYF | TGTGCCAGCAGCCAAGACCACGCCCCGGAGTTCCAAGAGACCCAGTACTTC
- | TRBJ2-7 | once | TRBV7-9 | CANSSPGHPETSGGYEQYF | TGTGCCAACAGCTCCCCGGGACACCCAGAGACCAGCGGAGGTTACGAGCAGTACTTC
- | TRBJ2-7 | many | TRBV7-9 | CASSSGPGRYEQYF | TGTGCCAGCAGCTCCGGCCCCGGGCGGTACGAGCAGTACTTC
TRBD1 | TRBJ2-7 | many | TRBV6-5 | CASTGTGGAYEQYF | TGTGCCAGTACTGGGACAGGTGGAGCCTACGAGCAGTACTTC